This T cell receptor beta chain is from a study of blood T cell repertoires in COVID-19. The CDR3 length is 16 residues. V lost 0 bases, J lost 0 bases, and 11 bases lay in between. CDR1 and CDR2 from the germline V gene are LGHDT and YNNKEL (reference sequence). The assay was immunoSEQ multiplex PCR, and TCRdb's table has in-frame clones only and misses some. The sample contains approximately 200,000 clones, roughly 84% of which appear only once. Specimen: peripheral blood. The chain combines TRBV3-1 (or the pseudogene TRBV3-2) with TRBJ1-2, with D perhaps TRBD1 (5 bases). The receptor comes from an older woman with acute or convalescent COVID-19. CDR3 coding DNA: TGTGCCAGCAGCCAAGATACGACAGTAGCTAACTATGGCTACACCTTC. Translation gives CASSQDTTVANYGYTF.